This TCR beta chain was found in a study of cytomegalovirus exposure and HLA in healthy donors. PCR primers comprised 60 Vbeta and 13 Jbeta primers. Only in-frame clones appear in the TCRdb table, and some are missing; sequencing was by immunoSEQ multiplex PCR. The sample comprises 150,000 or so clones, around three quarters of which are singletons, and about 2% rests with the top ten. This clone was counted a few times. Germline CDR1 reads PRHDT; CDR2 reads FYEKMQ (reference sequence). V shed 5 bases and J 4 bases; nucleotides not matched to a gene: 7. This CDR3 spans 15 amino acids. This TCR came from a woman aged 55 to 70 in good health and CMV-seropositive. The rearrangement uses TRBV13 and TRBJ2-1, with TRBD2 matching 8 bases. Source material: PBMCs. For the CDR3, the DNA is TGTGCCAGCAGCCTCCGGGAGGGAATATACAATGAGCAGTTCTTC. The encoded protein is CASSLREGIYNEQFF.